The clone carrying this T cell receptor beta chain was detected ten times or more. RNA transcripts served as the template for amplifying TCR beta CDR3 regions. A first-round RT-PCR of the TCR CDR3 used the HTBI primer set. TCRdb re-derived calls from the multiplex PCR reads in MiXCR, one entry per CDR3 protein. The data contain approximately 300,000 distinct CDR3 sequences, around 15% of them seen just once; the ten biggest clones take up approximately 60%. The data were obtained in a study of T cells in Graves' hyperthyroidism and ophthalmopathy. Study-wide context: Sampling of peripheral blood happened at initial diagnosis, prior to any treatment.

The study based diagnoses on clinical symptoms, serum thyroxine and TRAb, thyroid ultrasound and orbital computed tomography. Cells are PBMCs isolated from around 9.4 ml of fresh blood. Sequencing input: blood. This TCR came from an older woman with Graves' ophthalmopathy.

The CDR3 coding sequence is TGTGCCAGCCGGGGACAGGGATCGACTGGCTACACCTTC. Translated: CASRGQGSTGYTF. This chain uses TRBV14 with TRBJ1-2; 9 bases fit TRBD1. The germline V gene has CDR1 SGHDN and CDR2 FVKESK. V shed 8 bases, J shed 7 bases, and the junction held 8 bases outside the gene matches. This CDR3 contains 13 residues.